These T cell receptor beta chains were read from a single sample in a study of shared clonotypes between healthy human individuals. Clones were sequenced by immunoSEQ multiplex PCR, and TCRdb holds only the in-frame ones, with some missing. The profile shows about 1.1 million clones, approximately 80% of them singletons. The source material was memory CD4+ T cells from PBMCs. Receptor source: a man between 18 and 29 years old in good health. Some clones in this sample may be carry-over from other donors' samples. Each CDR3 is given with its conserved first and last residue. D genes are given only for firm matches. The size entry is marked missing in some rows and otherwise reads once, few, many or a size class.

>NA|11|NA|TRBJ2-1|TRBV5-1
CASSLAAGKFF
TGCGCCAGCAGCTTGGCGGCAGGGAAGTTCTTC
>NA|17|NA|TRBJ1-3|TRBV2
CASSKGGGPYSGNTIYF
TGTGCCAGCAGTAAGGGCGGTGGCCCTTACTCTGGAAACACCATATATTTT
>few|15|NA|TRBJ2-3|TRBV6-5
CASSYQGRRTDTQYF
TGTGCCAGCAGTTACCAGGGGAGGAGGACAGATACGCAGTATTTT
>many|12|TRBD2|TRBJ2-1|TRBV7-3
CASGTSGNEQFF
TGTGCCAGTGGGACTAGCGGGAACGAGCAGTTCTTC
>NA|11|NA|TRBJ2-7|TRBV20-1
CSAPRSYEQYF
TGCAGTGCTCCACGATCGTACGAGCAGTACTTC
>NA|17|NA|TRBJ2-1|TRBV4-3
CASSHARGDLSYNEQFF
TGCGCCAGCAGCCACGCAAGAGGGGACTTGTCCTACAATGAGCAGTTCTTC
>NA|15|NA|TRBJ2-2|TRBV11-2
CASSPLGGNTGELFF
TGTGCCAGCAGCCCCCTCGGGGGTAACACCGGGGAGCTGTTTTTT
>NA|15|NA|TRBJ1-5|TRBV5-8
CASSLVAAGNQPQHF
TGTGCCAGCAGCTTGGTGGCGGCCGGCAATCAGCCCCAGCATTTT
>NA|17|NA|TRBJ2-2|TRBV9
CASSASKSPTNTGELFF
TGTGCCAGCAGCGCCTCAAAGAGCCCTACGAACACCGGGGAGCTGTTTTTT
>few|15|NA|TRBJ1-1|TRBV19
CASSIVARSYTEAFF
TGTGCCAGTAGTATTGTCGCTAGAAGTTACACTGAAGCTTTCTTT
>NA|15|TRBD1|TRBJ2-5|TRBV29-1
CSIHPATGSRETQYF
TGCAGTATCCATCCTGCGACAGGGTCTCGAGAGACCCAGTACTTC
>few|16|NA|TRBJ2-7|TRBV7-9
CASSLGLQGSPYEQYF
TGTGCCAGCAGCTTAGGTCTGCAGGGTTCACCCTACGAGCAGTACTTC
>NA|16|TRBD2|TRBJ2-5|TRBV25-1
CASSGGSGRAGETQYF
TGTGCCAGCAGTGGGGGTAGCGGGAGGGCCGGGGAGACCCAGTACTTC
>few|15|TRBD1|TRBJ2-1|TRBV7-9
CASSQGQVRGNEQFF
TGTGCCAGCAGCCAGGGACAGGTGAGGGGCAATGAGCAGTTCTTC
>NA|14|NA|TRBJ2-7|TRBV7-8
CASSLVYRSYEQYF
TGTGCCAGCAGCTTAGTTTACCGTTCCTACGAGCAGTACTTC
>NA|15|TRBD1|TRBJ2-7|TRBV4-1
CASSRPGQGYYEQYF
TGTGCCAGCAGCAGACCGGGACAGGGCTACTACGAGCAGTACTTC
>NA|13|NA|TRBJ2-1|TRBV15
CATSRDGMGEQFF
TGTGCCACCAGCAGAGATGGGATGGGTGAGCAGTTCTTC
>few|17|NA|TRBJ2-4|TRBV5-4
CASSHWLGVDNKNIQYF
TGTGCCAGCAGCCATTGGCTTGGAGTGGACAACAAAAACATTCAGTACTTC
>NA|15|NA|TRBJ2-2|TRBV11-2
CASSLLIAGHGELFF
TGTGCCAGCAGCTTATTGATAGCTGGGCACGGGGAGCTGTTTTTT
>NA|12|NA|TRBJ1-1|TRBV30
CAWGGVQGEAFF
TGTGCCTGGGGGGGGGTACAGGGTGAAGCTTTCTTT
>NA|17|NA|TRBJ2-1|TRBV27
CASSSQGGVSPYNEQFF
TGTGCCAGCAGTTCACAGGGGGGGGTTAGTCCCTACAATGAGCAGTTCTTC
>NA|13|NA|TRBJ2-7|TRBV7-9
CASSPWTAYEQYF
TGTGCCAGCAGCCCGTGGACAGCCTACGAGCAGTACTTC
>NA|13|TRBD1|TRBJ2-7|TRBV28
CASRLQGPYEQYF
TGTGCCAGCAGGCTACAGGGGCCCTACGAGCAGTACTTC
>NA|14|NA|TRBJ1-1|TRBV18
CASSPGGGGTEAFF
TGTGCCAGCTCACCGGGAGGCGGGGGCACTGAAGCTTTCTTT
>once|16|TRBD1|TRBJ2-3|TRBV28
CASSLWQGASTDTQYF
TGTGCCAGCAGTTTATGGCAGGGGGCCAGCACAGATACGCAGTATTTT
>NA|14|NA|TRBJ2-7|TRBV7-9
CASSLWGPSYEQYF
TGTGCCAGCAGCTTGTGGGGACCCTCGTACGAGCAGTACTTC
>NA|17|TRBD1|TRBJ1-1|TRBV5-1
CASSLGEGAFMNTEAFF
TGCGCCAGCAGCTTGGGAGAGGGGGCATTTATGAACACTGAAGCTTTCTTT
>NA|16|NA|TRBJ2-3|TRBV9
CASSEGLGPATDTQYF
TGTGCCAGCAGCGAGGGACTGGGGCCAGCGACAGATACGCAGTATTTT
>many|15|TRBD1|TRBJ2-7|TRBV10-3
CATGPRQGASYEQYF
TGTGCCACCGGGCCCCGTCAGGGGGCGTCCTACGAGCAGTACTTC
>NA|17|NA|TRBJ2-7|TRBV14
CASSPYLGGFQSYEQYF
TGTGCCAGCAGCCCGTACCTCGGAGGCTTTCAATCCTACGAGCAGTACTTC
>NA|17|TRBD1|TRBJ2-2|TRBV5-1
CASSSRPGQGSSGELFF
TGCGCCAGCAGCTCGCGACCGGGACAGGGCTCATCCGGGGAGCTGTTTTTT
>NA|14|NA|TRBJ1-2|TRBV14
CASSLRALTYGYTF
TGTGCCAGCAGCCTTCGAGCCCTAACCTATGGCTACACCTTC
>NA|15|TRBD2|TRBJ2-5|TRBV25-1
CASSQAGGGEETQYF
TGTGCCAGCAGCCAAGCGGGAGGAGGCGAAGAGACCCAGTACTTC
>NA|11|NA|TRBJ2-5|TRBV7-9
CASSTGETQYF
TGTGCCAGCAGCACCGGGGAGACCCAGTACTTC
>NA|13|NA|TRBJ2-1|TRBV28
CASSPRGYREQFF
TGTGCCAGCAGTCCTCGAGGGTATCGCGAGCAGTTCTTC
>once|14|TRBD1|TRBJ1-2|TRBV19
CASSIGQERGGYTF
TGTGCCAGTAGTATCGGACAGGAACGTGGAGGCTACACCTTC
>once|13|NA|TRBJ1-5|TRBV28
CASHIGGYQPQHF
TGTGCCAGTCATATAGGGGGATATCAGCCCCAGCATTTT
>NA|14|TRBD1|TRBJ2-1|TRBV6-5
CASSPGQGRHEQFF
TGTGCCAGCAGCCCGGGACAGGGGCGTCATGAGCAGTTCTTC
>NA|14|NA|TRBJ2-2|TRBV5-3
CAEGLGFPTGELFF
TGTGCCGAGGGTTTGGGCTTCCCCACCGGGGAGCTGTTTTTT